The clone carrying this TCR beta chain has a count of ten or more. Its target is unknown. A read error may account for a junction end that differs from germline. The data belong to a study of T-cell memory formation after mild COVID-19. Study-level findings and limits: CD8+ contracting clones occupied EMRA, while CD4+ ones occupied mainly CM and EM. Detection of some responders pre-infection suggested pre-existing cross-reactive memory T cells participated.

5'RACE, which relied on constant-segment primers, yielded TCR alpha and TCR beta cDNA libraries carrying sample barcodes and UMIs. TCRdb ran MiXCR on the 5' RACE reads and lists one entry per CDR3 protein. The table shows 430,000 or so distinct CDR3 sequences, with more than 20% occurring only once. The CDR3 has 14 residues. In germline, CDR1 is SGHRS, CDR2 YFSETQ. Sequences were obtained from PBMCs or a T cell subset sorted from them (not recorded which). The V gene is TRBV5-1, the J gene TRBJ1-1; maybe TRBD1 (5 bases). The source is an adult woman who had mild COVID-19 (a few samples of this study predate the infection). Cell type and time point are not known. CDR3 nucleotides: TGTGCCAGCAGCTTAGCGGGGCGGAACACTGAAGCTTTCTTT. This translates into CASSLAGRNTEAFF.